The sequence of this T cell receptor (beta chain) was determined in a study of T cells in Graves' hyperthyroidism and ophthalmopathy. Across the study: Peripheral blood was obtained at initial diagnosis, preceding any treatment. Points from the study as a whole: Blood also contained most expanded thyroid clonotypes above 0.001.

This clonotype has at least ten counts. The target antigen is unknown. Based on clinical symptoms, serum thyroxine and TRAb, thyroid ultrasound and orbital computed tomography, diagnoses were reached. Using around 10 ml of fresh peripheral blood, PBMCs were prepared. CDR1 is KGHSH and CDR2 is LQKENI in the germline V gene. The CDR3 runs to 13 residues. Trimming stripped 2 bases from V and 9 bases from J, with 11 bases between. Amplified TCR beta CDR3 regions derived from RNA transcripts. The HTBI primer set was used in a first-round RT-PCR of the TCR CDR3. TCRdb analysed the multiplex PCR reads with MiXCR anew, one entry per CDR3 protein. The data contain about 200,000 distinct CDR3 sequences, roughly a sixth of them singletons.

The sequenced sample was blood. The genes are TRBV18 and TRBJ1-5; D remains ambiguous. The sequence was collected from a woman in her fifties or sixties with Graves' hyperthyroidism. CDR3 residues: CASSPRREAPQHF. The CDR3 nucleotides are TGTGCCAGCTCACCAAGGAGGGAAGCGCCCCAGCATTTT.